The subject of this entry is one T cell receptor (beta chain). The sample is drawn from a study of T cell changes during pregnancy in multiple sclerosis. Produced via immunoSEQ multiplex PCR; TCRdb's table is partial and in-frame only. The data contain around 75,000 clones, about 90% of them singletons. The origin of this receptor is a female donor in good health, enrolled as a control in a pregnancy study. The material sequenced was peripheral blood, taken in the first trimester of pregnancy.

As DNA, the CDR3 is TGCGCCAGCAGCTTGGTAGGGGCGGTCACAGATACGCAGTATTTT. The encoded protein is CASSLVGAVTDTQYF. This sequence joins TRBV5-1 and TRBJ2-3; tentatively, D is TRBD1 (5 bases). This CDR3 contains 15 residues. CDR1 SGHRS and CDR2 YFSETQ come from the germline V gene. V lost 0 bases and J 2 bases, leaving 10 bases between the germline ends. The variable domain in full, with the rest retrieved from reference TRBV5-1 and TRBJ2-3, is KAGVTQTPRYLIKTRGQQVTLSCSPISGHRSVSWYQQTPGQGLQFLFEYFSETQRNKGNFPGRFSGRQFSNSRSEMNVSTLELGDSALYLCASSLVGAVTDTQYFGPGTRLTVL.